This note documents a single T cell receptor (beta chain) sequence. Its antigen is unknown. The data were obtained in a study of T cell responses to AZD1222 COVID-19 vaccine. General observations from the study: Baseline testing showed seropositivity in only six AZD1222 recipients.

The V and J ends lost 7 bases and 8 bases, in that order; junction bases with no gene match: 2. Per germline, CDR1 SNHLY and CDR2 FYNNEI. The CDR3 is 14 residues long. Sequencing used immunoSEQ multiplex PCR; TCRdb keeps in-frame clones, though not all of them. This sample yields 150,000 to 200,000 clones, of which about 90% are seen a single time; approximately 1.2% belongs to the top ten. V and J are TRBV2 and TRBJ2-1, with 16 bases matching TRBD2. The source of this sequence is an adult who received the AZD1222 COVID-19 vaccine. The input for sequencing was peripheral blood, taken 28 days after the second AZD1222 dose. The CDR3, as DNA: TGTGCCAGCACGGGACTAGCGGGAGGGCATGAGCAGTTCTTC. Translating it yields CASTGLAGGHEQFF.